This T cell receptor beta chain originates from a study of blood T cell repertoires in COVID-19. For the study at large: The samples span acute and convalescent COVID-19 from the United States, Italy and Spain. PBMCs, B-cell-depleted T cells, or T cells provided the cDNA or gDNA that made up the material.

The authors' processing: It was from reference gene primer amplification that nucleated cell counts were estimated. Method: immunoSEQ multiplex PCR; TCRdb's copy keeps in-frame clones and lacks some. The V and J calls and clone size were taken over from that table, and D and trimming were inferred from the DNA. Of about 73,000 clones listed, just over 90% are singletons. This clone was recorded once. There are 12 residues in the CDR3. Germline V gene data show CDR1 as SEHNR and CDR2 as FQNEAQ (reference sequence). Trimming removed 3 bases from V and 3 bases from J, with 6 bases in between. V gene TRBV7-9 combines with J gene TRBJ2-7; the D gene is possibly TRBD2 (5 bases). Sequencing was performed on peripheral blood. The TCR sequence derives from a woman younger than 30 with acute or convalescent COVID-19. CDR3 DNA: TGTGCCAGCAGCTTTCGGGGCTACGAGCAGTACTTC. As protein: CASSFRGYEQYF.